The rows below give T cell receptor beta chains drawn from one sample of a study of naive and memory T cell subsets. Each CDR3 protein gets one entry after TCRdb re-called the UMI-ligation and nested PCR reads with MiXCR. This sample has around 110,000 distinct CDR3 sequences, with roughly 36% found just once. Sequences were obtained from central memory CD4+ T cells from blood. The receptors here all came from a human donor in good health. The CDR3 runs from the conserved cysteine through the conserved F or W. Fields, in order: J gene, V gene, CDR3 length, D gene, CDR3 protein. The D gene is left open where the match is weak.

>TRBJ1-5|TRBV28|15|.
CASKGGGAVNQPQHF
>TRBJ2-5|TRBV19|14|TRBD1
CASSTTGAGETQYF
>TRBJ1-1|TRBV5-1|14|.
CASSLGQINTEAFF
>TRBJ2-1|TRBV15|13|.
CATSRGGYNEQFF
>TRBJ2-3|TRBV6-5|17|TRBD2
CASRLRTSGRAADTQYF
>TRBJ1-1|TRBV10-3|16|.
CAISESGQTLNTEAFF
>TRBJ1-2|TRBV12-3/TRBV12-4|16|.
CASSLGGLRVYGGYTF
>TRBJ2-7|TRBV4-1|14|TRBD2
CASSRSGGAYEQYF
>TRBJ1-1|TRBV7-2|13|.
CASSLGMNTEAFF
>TRBJ2-7|TRBV29-1|12|.
CSGGGPDYEQYF
>TRBJ2-1|TRBV2|14|.
CASTAGDLYNEQFF
>TRBJ2-1|TRBV18|15|TRBD2
CASSPILAGDNEQFF
>TRBJ2-5|TRBV5-1|14|TRBD2
CASSGGLKQETQYF
>TRBJ2-2|TRBV11-3|16|TRBD2
CASSLAGGPGTGELFF
>TRBJ1-2|TRBV27|13|.
CASSLRENYGYTF
>TRBJ2-2|TRBV20-1|13|TRBD2
CSAPFGGTGELFF
>TRBJ1-1|TRBV30|12|.
CAWDRLNTEAFF
>TRBJ1-2|TRBV29-1|12|TRBD1
CSVDPGQGGYTF
>TRBJ1-6|TRBV6-2/TRBV6-3|12|.
CASSYSSSPLHF
>TRBJ1-1|TRBV6-6|11|.
CASGMNTEAFF
>TRBJ2-7|TRBV6-5|16|.
CASSLLHLGIPYEQYF
>TRBJ1-1|TRBV6-5|14|.
CASRPGGGLTEAFF